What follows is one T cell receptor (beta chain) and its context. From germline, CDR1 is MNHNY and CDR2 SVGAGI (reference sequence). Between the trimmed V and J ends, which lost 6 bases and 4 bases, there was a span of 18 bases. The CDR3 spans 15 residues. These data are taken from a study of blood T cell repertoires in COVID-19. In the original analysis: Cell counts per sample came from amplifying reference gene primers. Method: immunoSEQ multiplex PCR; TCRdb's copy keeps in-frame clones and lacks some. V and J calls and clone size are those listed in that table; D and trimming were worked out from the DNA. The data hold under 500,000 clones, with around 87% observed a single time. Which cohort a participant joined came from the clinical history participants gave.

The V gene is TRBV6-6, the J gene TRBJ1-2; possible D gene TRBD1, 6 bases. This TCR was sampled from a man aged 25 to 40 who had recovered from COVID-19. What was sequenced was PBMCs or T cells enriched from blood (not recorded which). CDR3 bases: TGTGCCAGCAGCCCTAGGACAGTCGGAGGCTATGGCTACACCTTC. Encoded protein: CASSPRTVGGYGYTF.